These 18 T cell receptor beta chains were sequenced from one sample in a study of CD8+ T cells in alopecia areata. Reverse transcription of extracted RNA yielded cDNA, which provided the sequencing template. Repertoires were generated with immunoSEQ multiplex PCR, while TCRdb's copy carries only in-frame clones and drops some. The sample yields fewer than 200,000 clones, 50% to 60% seen once. This material consisted of CD4+ T cells sorted from blood, taken at week 0. Receptors were obtained from a human donor with alopecia areata.

With respect to this clone: This same CDR3 is encoded by further DNA sequences in the sample. V gene TRBV29-1 combines with J gene TRBJ1-1; no firm D call. The CDR3 is made up of 13 amino acids. The V gene's germline CDR1 is SQVTM and CDR2 ANQGSEA. Trimming took off 1 base at V and 0 bases at J, with 6 bases between the two ends. In nucleotides, the CDR3 is TGCAGCGTTGAAGGCAGGATGAACACTGAAGCTTTCTTT. It encodes CSVEGRMNTEAFF.

The V call is TRBV29-1, the J call TRBJ1-1; D is perhaps TRBD1 (6 bases). CDR3 length equals 12 residues. The V gene lost 7 bases and the J gene lost 1 base, with 10 bases spanning the gap. CDR1 is SQVTM, CDR2 ANQGSEA, per germline. The CDR3 DNA reads TGCAGCGGCCGGGACACGAACACTGAAGCTTTCTTT. This translates into CSGRDTNTEAFF.

V gene TRBV5-1 combines with J gene TRBJ1-4; perhaps TRBD1 as D (5 bases). The length of the CDR3 is 15 residues. The V end was cut by 4 bases, the J end by 3 bases, with 13 bases between. Germline V CDR1 and CDR2: SGHRS, YFSETQ. CDR3 sequence: CASSTSRAANEKLFF. The CDR3 DNA is TGCGCCAGCAGCACTTCCAGGGCCGCTAATGAAAAACTGTTTTTT.

In DNA, the CDR3 is TGTGCCTGGAGTGGGGACAGGGGACCCTCTGGGGCCAACGTCCTGACTTTC. The encoded protein is CAWSGDRGPSGANVLTF. The genes are TRBV30 and TRBJ2-6; 10 bases are shared with TRBD1. In germline, CDR1 is GTSNPN, CDR2 SVGIG (reference sequence). This CDR3 is 17 amino acids long. The ends lost 1 base at V and 0 bases at J; junction bases unmatched: 3.

The V gene is TRBV5-1, the J gene TRBJ2-5; 13 bases are shared with TRBD2. V gave up 3 bases and J gave up 2 bases; unmatched junction bases: 1. CDR1 and CDR2 from the germline V gene are SGHRS and YFSETQ. The CDR3 sequence is 15 residues long. The chain's CDR3 is CASSSGLAGQETQYF. CDR3 sequence (DNA): TGCGCCAGCAGCTCGGGACTAGCGGGGCAAGAGACCCAGTACTTC.

The chain carries TRBV5-6 and TRBJ1-5; 7 bases align to TRBD1. With V trimmed by 0 bases and J by 2 bases, 8 bases remained unmatched. This CDR3 is 17 amino acids long. Germline V gene lookup returns CDR1 SGHDT and CDR2 YYEEEE. CDR3 loop: CASSLVGGQSRNQPQHF. In DNA form, the CDR3 reads TGTGCCAGCAGCTTGGTTGGGGGACAGAGCCGCAATCAGCCCCAGCATTTT.

This chain's CDR3 is CSGGTGNGYTF. For the CDR3, the DNA is TGCAGCGGTGGGACAGGGAATGGCTACACCTTC. The chain uses TRBV29-1 and TRBJ1-2, with 9 positions matching TRBD1. This CDR3 is 11 amino acids long. Germline trimming cut 7 bases from V and 6 bases from J; bases unmatched to any gene: 3. Germline V gene lookup returns CDR1 SQVTM and CDR2 ANQGSEA.

Only a few counts were recorded for this clone. The J gene is TRBJ1-2, the V gene TRBV5-1; tentatively, D is TRBD1 (6 bases). V was trimmed by 4 bases and J by 4 bases, leaving 14 bases between them. This CDR3 has 14 amino acids. CDR1 is SGHRS, CDR2 YFSETQ, per germline. This CDR3 is CASSSQGYGYGYTF. CDR3 coding DNA: TGCGCCAGCAGCAGTCAGGGGTACGGCTATGGCTACACCTTC.

The chain joins TRBV25-1 to TRBJ1-1; D is unresolved. Germline V gives CDR1 MGHDK, CDR2 SYGVNS. The CDR3 has 12 amino acids. Trimming removed 6 bases from V and 6 bases from J, with 11 bases in between. CDR3 nucleotide sequence: TGTGCCAGCAGAGGTATGCGGCCTGAAGCTTTCTTT. Its translation is CASRGMRPEAFF.

This clone was counted a few times. This chain joins TRBV11-3 and TRBJ2-2, with no clear D. Trimming stripped 1 base from V and 5 bases from J, with 2 bases between. The CDR3 has 12 amino acids. CDR1 is SGHNT and CDR2 is YENEEA in the germline V gene. CDR3 in DNA: TGTGCCAGCAGCTTAGGGACCGGGGAGCTGTTTTTT. The encoded protein is CASSLGTGELFF.

The rearrangement uses TRBV29-1 and TRBJ1-6; TRBD1 agrees at 9 bases. Germline loops: CDR1 SQVTM, CDR2 ANQGSEA. The CDR3 has 13 residues. With V trimmed by 5 bases and J by 10 bases, 6 bases remained unmatched. DNA for the CDR3: TGCAGCGTTAACAGGGGGCCCGGCTCACCCCTCCACTTT. Protein: CSVNRGPGSPLHF. The complete variable domain, with remaining parts taken from reference TRBV29-1 and TRBJ1-6, reads SAVISQKPSRDICQRGTSLTIQCQVDSQVTMMFWYRQQPGQSLTLIATANQGSEATYESGFVIDKFPISRPNLTFSTLTVSNMSPEDSSIYLCSVNRGPGSPLHFGNGTRLTVT.

The chain joins TRBV5-1 to TRBJ2-5; 7 bases match TRBD1. J lost 2 bases, V lost 3 bases, and 10 bases had no gene match. CDR3 length: 16 amino acids. From germline, CDR1 is SGHRS and CDR2 YFSETQ. CDR3 coding DNA: TGCGCCAGCAGCTGGGAGACAGGGATCATACAAGAGACCCAGTACTTC. It encodes CASSWETGIIQETQYF.

V usage is TRBV5-1 and J usage is TRBJ1-1, with no clear D. The CDR3 is made up of 15 amino acids. V dropped 1 base and J dropped 2 bases, with 12 bases sitting between them. The V gene's germline CDR1 is SGHRS and CDR2 YFSETQ. CDR3 amino acids: CASSLLGRLNTEAFF. CDR3 nucleotides: TGCGCCAGCAGCTTGTTAGGCAGGCTAAACACTGAAGCTTTCTTT.

This chain links TRBV10-2 with TRBJ2-1; D is undetermined. V was cut by 4 bases and J by 5 bases, with 3 bases left in between. This CDR3 region has 11 residues. In germline, CDR1 is WSHSY, CDR2 SAAADI. CDR3 protein: CASSVNNEQFF. CDR3 coding DNA: TGCGCCAGCAGTGTTAACAATGAGCAGTTCTTC.

The chain combines TRBV4-1 with TRBJ1-2; possibly TRBD1 for D (5 bases). The V gene's germline CDR1 is MGHRA and CDR2 YSYEKL. V lost 1 base to trimming and J lost 4 bases, with 7 bases between them. This CDR3 is 13 amino acids long. The CDR3 loop is CASSQGGSYGYTF. The CDR3, as DNA: TGCGCCAGCAGCCAAGGGGGCAGCTATGGCTACACCTTC.

The chain is built from TRBV6-1 and TRBJ2-7, with D hard to call. V was trimmed by 6 bases and J by 2 bases, leaving 8 bases between them. Germline CDR1 reads MNHNS; CDR2 reads SASEGT. The CDR3 runs to 12 residues. This CDR3 reads CASSVLPYEQYF. CDR3 sequence (DNA): TGTGCCAGCAGCGTCCTACCCTACGAGCAGTACTTC.

About this clone itself: Being one base from a much bigger clone, this may be a read error. Other DNA sequences in the same sample also yield this CDR3. The CDR3 loop reads CASSQETGGNTYEQYF. The CDR3, as DNA: TGCGCCAGCAGCCAAGAAACGGGGGGAAACACCTACGAGCAGTACTTC. This chain uses TRBV4-1 with TRBJ2-7, with 7 bases identical to TRBD2. V lost 0 bases and J lost 2; bases outside the gene matches: 7. The germline CDR1 and CDR2 sequences are MGHRA and YSYEKL. This CDR3 is 16 amino acids long.

The chain employs TRBV27 and TRBJ2-4, with D perhaps TRBD1 (6 bases). Germline CDR1 MNHEY, CDR2 SMNVEV (reference sequence). CDR3 length: 16 residues. V lost 4 bases and J 1 base, leaving 14 bases between the germline ends. The CDR3: CASSSQGLVAKNIQYF. CDR3 DNA: TGTGCCAGCAGTTCCCAGGGGTTGGTGGCCAAAAACATTCAGTACTTC.